This record looks at one TCR beta chain sequence and its context. The CDR3 has 19 residues. Germline lookup yields CDR1 SGHAT and CDR2 FQNNGV. The V segment lost 4 bases and the J segment 4 bases; nucleotides outside the gene matches: 18. The source of the sample is a study of human T cells and chemical hapten exposure. Specified time point: patch test 3, about 24 weeks after DPC sensitization. Documented treatment: therapeutic diphenylcyclopropenone sensitization with weekly scalp DPC. In the library, unique molecular identifiers were attached to individual cDNA molecules. MiXCR, run by TCRdb on the RACE reads, gives a single entry per CDR3 protein. The sample records roughly 90,000 distinct CDR3 sequences, about a tenth being singletons.

The source was whole blood, collected in connection with sensitization to the hapten diphenylcyclopropenone (DPC). This clonotype originated in a woman in her thirties with alopecia areata. Some clones in this sample may be carry-over from other donors' samples. This sequence joins TRBV11-2 and TRBJ2-2; the match to TRBD2 covers 7 bases. In DNA form, the CDR3 reads TGTGCCAGCAGCTCGCGACCACCTCTAACGGGGGGTCGCACCGGGGAGCTGTTTTTT. Amino acids: CASSSRPPLTGGRTGELFF.